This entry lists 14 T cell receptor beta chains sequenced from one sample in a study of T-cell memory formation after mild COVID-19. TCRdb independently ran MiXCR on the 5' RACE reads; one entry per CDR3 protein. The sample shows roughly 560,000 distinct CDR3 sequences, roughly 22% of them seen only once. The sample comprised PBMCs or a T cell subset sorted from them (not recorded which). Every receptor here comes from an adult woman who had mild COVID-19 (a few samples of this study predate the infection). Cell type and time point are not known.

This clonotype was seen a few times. The CDR3 reads CSASRTGNYGYTF. Written as DNA, the CDR3 is TGCAGTGCTAGCCGGACAGGGAACTATGGCTACACCTTC. The genes are TRBV20-1 and TRBJ1-2; 8 bases match TRBD1. CDR3 size: 13 residues. V lost 3 bases and J lost 2; bases outside the gene matches: 2. Per the germline V gene, CDR1 is DFQATT and CDR2 is SNEGSKA (reference sequence).

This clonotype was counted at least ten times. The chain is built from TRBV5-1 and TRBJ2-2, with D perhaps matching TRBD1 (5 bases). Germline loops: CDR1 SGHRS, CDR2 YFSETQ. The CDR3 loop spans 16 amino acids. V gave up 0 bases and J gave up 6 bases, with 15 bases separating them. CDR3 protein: CASSLEVGLNAGELFF. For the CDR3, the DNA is TGCGCCAGCAGCTTGGAAGTGGGGCTGAATGCCGGGGAGCTGTTTTTT.

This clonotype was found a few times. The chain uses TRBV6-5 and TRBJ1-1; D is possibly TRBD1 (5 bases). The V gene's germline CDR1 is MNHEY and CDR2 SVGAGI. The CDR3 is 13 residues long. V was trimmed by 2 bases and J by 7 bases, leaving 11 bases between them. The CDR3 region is CASSYRDASEAFF. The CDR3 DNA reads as TGTGCCAGCAGTTACCGGGACGCCAGTGAAGCTTTCTTT.

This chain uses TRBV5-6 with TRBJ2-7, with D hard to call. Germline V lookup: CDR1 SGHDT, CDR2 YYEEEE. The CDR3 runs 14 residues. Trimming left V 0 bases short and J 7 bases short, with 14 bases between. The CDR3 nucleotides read TGTGCCAGCAGCTTGGTCCGAAGGGCAAGAGAGCAGTACTTC. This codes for CASSLVRRAREQYF.

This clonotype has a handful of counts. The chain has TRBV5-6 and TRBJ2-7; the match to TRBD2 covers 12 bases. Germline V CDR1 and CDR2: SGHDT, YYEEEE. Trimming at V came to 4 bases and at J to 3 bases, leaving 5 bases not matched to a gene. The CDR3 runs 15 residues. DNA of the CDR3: TGTGCCAGCAGCGCACGACTAGCGGGGGTCTACGAGCAGTACTTC. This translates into CASSARLAGVYEQYF.

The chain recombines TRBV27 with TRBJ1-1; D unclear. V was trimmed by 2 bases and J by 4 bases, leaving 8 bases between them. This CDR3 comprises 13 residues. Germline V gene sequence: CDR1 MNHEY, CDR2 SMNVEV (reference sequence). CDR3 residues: CASSLGIFTEAFF. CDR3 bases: TGTGCCAGCAGTTTAGGGATTTTCACTGAAGCTTTCTTT.

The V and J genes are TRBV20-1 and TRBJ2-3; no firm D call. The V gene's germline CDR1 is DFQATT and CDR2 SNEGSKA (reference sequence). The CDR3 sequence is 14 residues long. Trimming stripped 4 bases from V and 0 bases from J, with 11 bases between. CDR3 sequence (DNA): TGCAGTGCTATGGCGGCTACTAGCACAGATACGCAGTATTTT. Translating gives CSAMAATSTDTQYF.

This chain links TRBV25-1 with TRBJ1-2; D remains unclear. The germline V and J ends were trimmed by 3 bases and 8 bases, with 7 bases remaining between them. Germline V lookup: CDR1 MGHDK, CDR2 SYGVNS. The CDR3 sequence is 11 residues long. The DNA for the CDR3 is TGTGCCAGCAGTGATAGGTTGGGCTACACCTTC. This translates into CASSDRLGYTF.

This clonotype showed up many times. The CDR3 region is CASSQEPGHYEQYF. CDR3 nucleotides: TGTGCCAGCAGCCAAGAACCAGGGCACTACGAGCAGTACTTC. This rearrangement joins TRBV4-2 to TRBJ2-7; D is possibly TRBD1 (5 bases). Germline-derived CDR1 and CDR2 are LGHNA and YNFKEQ. Trimming removed 0 bases from V and 3 bases from J, with 9 bases in between. CDR3 length equals 14 residues.

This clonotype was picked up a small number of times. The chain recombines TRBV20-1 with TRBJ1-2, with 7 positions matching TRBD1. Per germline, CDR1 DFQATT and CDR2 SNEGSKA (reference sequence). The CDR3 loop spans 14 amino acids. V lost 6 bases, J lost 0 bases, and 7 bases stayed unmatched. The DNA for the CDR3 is TGCAGTGCGAGCGGGACAGCGGCTAACTATGGCTACACCTTC. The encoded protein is CSASGTAANYGYTF.

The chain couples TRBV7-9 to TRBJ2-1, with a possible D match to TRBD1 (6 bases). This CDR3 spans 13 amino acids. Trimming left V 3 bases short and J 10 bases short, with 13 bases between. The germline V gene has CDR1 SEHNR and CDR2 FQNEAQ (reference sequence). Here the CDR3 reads CASSLVWGHEQFF. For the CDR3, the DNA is TGTGCCAGCAGCTTGGTGTGGGGGCACGAGCAGTTCTTC.

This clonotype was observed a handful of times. The CDR3 region has the DNA TGTGCCAGCAGCGGGGGACAGTATAGCAATCAGCCCCAGCATTTT. Protein sequence: CASSGGQYSNQPQHF. This chain connects TRBV12-3 or TRBV12-4 to TRBJ1-5, with 7 bases matching TRBD1. This CDR3 contains 15 residues. V lost 6 bases to trimming and J lost 0 bases; unmatched junction nucleotides: 5.

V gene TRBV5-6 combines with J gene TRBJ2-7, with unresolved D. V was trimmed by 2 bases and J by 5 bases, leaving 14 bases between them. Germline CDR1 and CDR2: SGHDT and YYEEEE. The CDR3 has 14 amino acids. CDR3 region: CASSFPPTKNEQYF. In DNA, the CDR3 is TGTGCCAGCAGCTTCCCTCCTACCAAAAACGAGCAGTACTTC.

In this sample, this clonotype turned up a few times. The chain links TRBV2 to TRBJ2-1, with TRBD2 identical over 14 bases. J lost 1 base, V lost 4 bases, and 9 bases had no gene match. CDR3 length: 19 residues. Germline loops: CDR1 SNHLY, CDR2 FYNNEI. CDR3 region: CASSGWGTSGRPSYNEQFF. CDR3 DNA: TGTGCCAGCAGTGGGTGGGGGACTAGCGGGAGACCTTCCTACAATGAGCAGTTCTTC.